The clone carrying this T cell receptor beta chain was detected only a few times. The antigen is undetermined. Amplification used 60 Vbeta primers and 13 Jbeta primers. The method was immunoSEQ multiplex PCR; TCRdb's version includes in-frame clones alone and lacks a portion of them. The sample holds about 93,000 clones; around 81% are singletons and the top ten take around 0.53%. V lost 5 bases to trimming and J lost 4 bases, with 18 bases between them. Germline CDR1 and CDR2: LGHNA and YNFKEQ. The CDR3 covers 16 residues. This sample is part of a study of cytomegalovirus exposure and HLA in healthy donors. Study-wide results and caveats: Of the V segments, some could not be distinguished, including TRBV6-2 and TRBV6-3, and were excluded.

The sequenced sample was PBMCs. The sequence derives from a man aged 30 to 39 in good health and CMV-seronegative. The V gene is TRBV4-2, the J gene TRBJ1-3; tentative D call: TRBD1 (5 bases). CDR3 sequence (DNA): TGTGCCAGCAGCGGTGGGGCAGGCGACCCCGGAAACACCATATATTTT. Its translation: CASSGGAGDPGNTIYF.